These 6 T cell receptor beta chains were sequenced from one sample in a study of blood T cells in healthy people across ages. With a J-beta primer mix and a sample-barcoded 5' primer, a second PCR ran about 6 to 11 cycles. TCRdb analysed the 5' RACE reads with MiXCR anew, one entry per CDR3 protein. The repertoire holds about 400,000 distinct CDR3 sequences, with approximately 47% as singletons. Specimen: blood. The receptors were gathered from a man aged 55 to 70 in good health.

This clonotype turned up a few times. The chain has TRBV12-3 or TRBV12-4 and TRBJ2-5; D remains ambiguous. The V end was cut by 3 bases, the J end by 9 bases, with 11 bases between. The CDR3 length is 12 residues. CDR3 DNA sequence: TGTGCCAGCAGTTTGATTTCCGGGCCCCAGTACTTC. Its protein product is CASSLISGPQYF.

This clonotype has more than one count but fewer than ten. The chain links TRBV11-2 to TRBJ2-5; 10 positions agree with TRBD2. After removal of 1 base from V and 11 bases from J, the junction contained 10 bases not matched to a gene. The CDR3 runs 15 residues. In germline, CDR1 is SGHAT, CDR2 FQNNGV. CDR3: CASSLVASGSHEQYF. CDR3 DNA: TGTGCCAGCAGCTTAGTAGCTAGCGGGAGTCATGAGCAGTACTTC.

This clonotype came up a few times. A much bigger clone sits one base away, suggesting this may be a read error. In DNA, the CDR3 is TGTGCCATCAGCGATAGCGGGAGTGGTGCTGAGCAGTACTTC. It yields the protein CAISDSGSGAEQYF. The chain is built from TRBV10-3 and TRBJ2-5, with TRBD2 matching 9 bases. CDR3 length equals 14 residues. Looked up from germline, CDR1 is ENHRY and CDR2 is SYGVKD. The J segment lost 11 bases and the V segment lost 6 bases, leaving 13 bases of the junction unmatched.

The chain couples TRBV2 to TRBJ2-7; 7 bases agree with TRBD1. Germline-derived CDR1 and CDR2 are SNHLY and FYNNEI. The CDR3 totals 14 residues. V trimming: 8 bases; J trimming: 3 bases; junction bases outside the gene matches: 10. This chain's CDR3 is CASGRGTEIYEQYF. The CDR3 DNA follows: TGTGCCAGCGGGCGTGGGACAGAAATCTACGAGCAGTACTTC. The whole variable domain, remainder taken from reference TRBV2 and TRBJ2-7, is EPEVTQTPSHQVTQMGQEVILRCVPISNHLYFYWYRQILGQKVEFLVSFYNNEISEKSEIFDDQFSVERPDGSNFTLKIRSTKLEDSAMYFCASGRGTEIYEQYFGPGTRLTVT.

The rearrangement uses TRBV7-9 and TRBJ2-3; 13 nucleotides match TRBD2. CDR1 is SEHNR and CDR2 is FQNEAQ in the germline V gene (reference sequence). The V segment lost 5 bases and the J segment 1 base; nucleotides outside the gene matches: 15. This CDR3 spans 20 amino acids. The CDR3, as DNA: TGTGCCAGCAGCGCCGCTGCACCAGGACTAGCGGGGGCTGGCACAGATACGCAGTATTTT. It specifies CASSAAAPGLAGAGTDTQYF.

The genes are TRBV7-3 and TRBJ2-3; D is undetermined. The CDR3 is made up of 13 amino acids. CDR1 and CDR2 from the germline V gene are SGHTA and FQGTGA. V gave up 0 bases and J gave up 6 bases, with 7 bases separating them. CDR3 DNA: TGTGCCAGCAGCTTAACGACGGTGGATACGCAGTATTTT. Its translation is CASSLTTVDTQYF.